This TCR beta chain came from a study of blood T cell repertoires in COVID-19. On the study more broadly: Samples taken during acute and convalescent COVID-19 were collected in the United States, Italy and Spain. In each case, the material was cDNA or gDNA derived from T cells, B-cell-depleted T cells, or PBMCs.

Original handling: For nucleated cells, counts were estimated from reference gene primer amplification. Only in-frame clones appear in the TCRdb table, and some are missing; sequencing was by immunoSEQ multiplex PCR. That table supplies the V and J calls and clone size; D and trimming were determined from the DNA. There are some 58,000 clones in the sample; 75% to 85% occur only once, and approximately 10% lies in the top ten. This CDR3 has 18 amino acids. V was clipped by 6 bases and J by 0 bases; unmatched bases: 11. Germline V gene data show CDR1 as WNHNN and CDR2 as SYGVQD (reference sequence). The sample consisted of peripheral blood. The source is a middle-aged man with COVID-19, enrolled during active disease. The chain employs TRBV10-1 and TRBJ1-1; 12 bases align to TRBD1. CDR3 residues: CASRRGDRGRSVNTEAFF. The CDR3 DNA follows: TGCGCCAGCAGAAGGGGGGACAGGGGGCGATCAGTGAACACTGAAGCTTTCTTT.